This T cell receptor (beta chain) is drawn from a study of read filtering for tumor transcriptome and immune sequencing. Study as a whole: The cohort had 17 to 20 men and approximately 13 women aged about 47 to 80, mean roughly 70 years.

Trimming removed 2 bases from V and 5 bases from J, with 11 bases in between. CDR3 length: 14 residues. Per the germline V gene, CDR1 is KGHDR and CDR2 is SFDVKD. The library was built from 400 ng RNA with molecular barcoded adaptors for alpha/delta and beta/gamma chains. MiXCR was run by TCRdb on the reads, yielding one entry per CDR3 protein. This table holds tens of thousands of distinct CDR3 sequences, around a fifth found once. This clonotype was detected ten times or more. The material sequenced was a population of CD138-negative cells sorted from bone marrow. This clonotype originated in a donor aged 40 or over with multiple myeloma. The chain links TRBV24-1 to TRBJ2-5; D remains unclear. This chain's CDR3 is CATSDSSLRETQYF. CDR3 DNA sequence: TGTGCCACCAGTGATTCCTCTCTCCGGGAGACCCAGTACTTC.